This is a list of T cell receptor beta chains from one sample in a study of post-analysis software for immune sequencing data. TCRdb re-called the PCR reads with MiXCR, one entry per CDR3 protein. The data hold about half a million distinct CDR3 sequences, with 34% observed a single time. Specimen: blood. The receptor source for this set is a girl aged 2-17 years with multiple sclerosis. Both conserved end residues are part of each CDR3. A D gene is named only where the DNA matches it firmly. Clone size, where shown, is once, few, many, or a class for clones that have expanded.

d_call	v_call	j_call	clone_size	cdr3_length	cdr3_nt	cdr3_aa
.	TRBV2	TRBJ2-1	.	13	TGTGCCAGCAGTGATAGGGACCGGGATGAGCAGTTCTTC	CASSDRDRDEQFF
TRBD1	TRBV20-1	TRBJ2-5	.	13	TGCAGTGCTAGAGTGACAGGGGAAGAGACCCAGTACTTC	CSARVTGEETQYF
.	TRBV5-6	TRBJ2-4	few	18	TGTGCCAGCAGCTTAGGGAATTCTCTTCTTTTTGGCAAAAACATTCAGTACTTC	CASSLGNSLLFGKNIQYF
TRBD1	TRBV7-7	TRBJ2-3	few	16	TGTGCCAGCAGCCCTCTGGGACAGGGGGCGGCAGATACGCAGTATTTT	CASSPLGQGAADTQYF
TRBD1	TRBV6-5	TRBJ2-6	.	18	TGTGCCAGCAGTTCTACGGGACAGGGGGCGGCTGGGGCCAACGTCCTGACTTTC	CASSSTGQGAAGANVLTF
.	TRBV4-1	TRBJ2-5	few	14	TGCGCCAGCAGTCTCACTAGCCTACAAGAGACCCAGTACTTC	CASSLTSLQETQYF
.	TRBV20-1	TRBJ2-5	.	14	TGCAGTGCTGTCAGGGGTAGCGGTGGGGAGACCCAGTACTTC	CSAVRGSGGETQYF
.	TRBV28	TRBJ2-3	.	15	TGTGCCAGCAGTTTAGGCAGTTTGAGCCCAGATACGCAGTATTTT	CASSLGSLSPDTQYF
.	TRBV5-1	TRBJ2-7	many	13	TGCGCCAGCAGCCTCACGGCCTCCTACGAGCAGTACTTC	CASSLTASYEQYF
TRBD2	TRBV20-1	TRBJ2-1	few	12	TGCAGTGCAAGGGATCCTAGCGGGGGGGCGTTCTTC	CSARDPSGGAFF
.	TRBV3-1	TRBJ2-1	.	13	TGTGCCAGCAGCCAAGAAGATCAGAATGAGCAGTTCTTC	CASSQEDQNEQFF
.	TRBV11-2	TRBJ1-1	.	17	TGTGCCAGCAGCTTAGGCCGACTGAGGGACCTGAACACTGAAGCTTTCTTT	CASSLGRLRDLNTEAFF
.	TRBV27	TRBJ2-7	.	14	TGTGCCAGCAGTCTTGGGACAAGGGGGTCCGAGCAGTACTTC	CASSLGTRGSEQYF
.	TRBV6-5	TRBJ2-5	many	13	TGTGCCAGCAGTTTTCAGTACCAAGAGACCCAGTACTTC	CASSFQYQETQYF
TRBD2	TRBV5-1	TRBJ2-1	many	16	TGCGCCAGCAGCGGCAGGACTAGCGGGGATCGATACGAGCAGTTCTTC	CASSGRTSGDRYEQFF
.	TRBV13	TRBJ2-3	.	16	TGTGCCAGCAGCTCCCCCGGGGGACCCCCCACAGATACGCAGTATTTT	CASSSPGGPPTDTQYF
.	TRBV18	TRBJ2-3	.	18	TGTGCCAGCTCACCCTCTCGGCAGGGTAGGTTTAGCACAGATACGCAGTATTTT	CASSPSRQGRFSTDTQYF
.	TRBV5-1	TRBJ2-3	.	13	TGCGCCAGCAGCTTGGGGATCACAGATACGCAGTATTTT	CASSLGITDTQYF
TRBD1	TRBV5-1	TRBJ2-5	.	16	TGCGCCAGCAGCTTCACAGGGGGCAGGGGGCAAGAGACCCAGTACTTC	CASSFTGGRGQETQYF
.	TRBV27	TRBJ2-3	.	18	TGTGCCAGCAGCCGGAGACTCCACAGGGAGTCTGGCACAGATACGCAGTATTTT	CASSRRLHRESGTDTQYF
.	TRBV4-2	TRBJ1-2	few	14	TGTGCCAGCAGCCGGCTTGAAGGGGCCTATGGCTACACCTTC	CASSRLEGAYGYTF
.	TRBV20-1	TRBJ1-1	few	15	TGCAGTGCTAGTCCCGGTAGCAACATGAACACTGAAGCTTTCTTT	CSASPGSNMNTEAFF
.	TRBV29-1	TRBJ2-7	many	14	TGCAGCGTTGCCCGCCAGGGAGCCTCCTACGAGCAGTACTTC	CSVARQGASYEQYF
TRBD2	TRBV4-1	TRBJ2-5	once	16	TGCGCCAGCAGCCAAGTAGCGGGGCCCCGGGGAGAGACCCAGTACTTC	CASSQVAGPRGETQYF
.	TRBV9	TRBJ2-5	once	16	TGTGCCAGCAGCGTAGGAGTAGGATATGGGGAGGAGACCCAGTACTTC	CASSVGVGYGEETQYF
.	TRBV19	TRBJ2-5	.	12	TGTGCCAGTAGTATTCCCGAGGAGACCCAGTACTTC	CASSIPEETQYF
.	TRBV5-1	TRBJ1-2	.	15	TGCGCCAGCAGCTCGTTAAACAGGGAGATCTATGGCTACACCTTC	CASSSLNREIYGYTF
TRBD1	TRBV5-1	TRBJ2-3	.	16	TGCGCCAGCAGCCTTGGACCGGGACAGATCACAGATACGCAGTATTTT	CASSLGPGQITDTQYF
.	TRBV12-3/TRBV12-4	TRBJ2-7	few	14	TGTGCCAGCAGTCCCCGAGCAGGGGGGAACGAGCAGTACTTC	CASSPRAGGNEQYF
.	TRBV15	TRBJ2-1	.	11	TGTGCCACCAGCGGTACCCGTGAGCAGTTCTTC	CATSGTREQFF
.	TRBV29-1	TRBJ2-3	many	10	TGCAGCGTGTCCACAGATACGCAGTATTTT	CSVSTDTQYF
TRBD1	TRBV5-5	TRBJ2-3	few	15	TGTGCCAGCAGCTTGGAGAGGGGGCAGGCAGATACGCAGTATTTT	CASSLERGQADTQYF
TRBD1	TRBV10-3	TRBJ1-2	.	12	TGTGCCATCACCGGGACAGGGAATGGCTACACCTTC	CAITGTGNGYTF
.	TRBV10-3	TRBJ2-3	few	13	TGTGCCATCAGGCCAGGGACGCAAGATACGCAGTATTTT	CAIRPGTQDTQYF
.	TRBV4-1	TRBJ1-1	.	15	TGCGCCAGCAGCCCCCCGAGCAGGGTGAACACTGAAGCTTTCTTT	CASSPPSRVNTEAFF
.	TRBV3-1	TRBJ2-3	few	15	TGTGCCAGCAGCCACTATGCGCAAAGCACAGATACGCAGTATTTT	CASSHYAQSTDTQYF
TRBD2	TRBV20-1	TRBJ2-1	.	16	TGCAGTGCTAGAGATCACGGGGGGGCGTCCTACAATGAGCAGTTCTTC	CSARDHGGASYNEQFF
.	TRBV15	TRBJ1-1	.	16	TGTGCCACCAGCAGAGATTATGTTGGGGCGGACACTGAAGCTTTCTTT	CATSRDYVGADTEAFF
.	TRBV18	TRBJ1-5	many	15	TGTGCCAGCTCACCGGCAGGAGGGAGCAATCAGCCCCAGCATTTT	CASSPAGGSNQPQHF
.	TRBV20-1	TRBJ2-2	few	14	TGCAGTGCCGCAACCACAGGGAACACCGGGGAGCTGTTTTTT	CSAATTGNTGELFF
.	TRBV5-1	TRBJ2-7	.	13	TGCGCCAGCAGCTTGTTGGGGGATTACGAGCAGTACTTC	CASSLLGDYEQYF
.	TRBV9	TRBJ1-2	.	15	TGTGCCAGCAGCGTAGCAGGAGGGAGTAACTATGGCTACACCTTC	CASSVAGGSNYGYTF
.	TRBV3-1	TRBJ1-4	.	12	TGTGCCAGCAGCCAATTGAAGGAAAAACTGTTTTTT	CASSQLKEKLFF